This is a list of T cell receptor beta chains from one sample in a study of human thymus T cells. Assay: immunoSEQ multiplex PCR; the TCRdb copy retains only in-frame clones and omits some. There are about 130,000 clones in the sample; approximately 96% occur only once, and around 0.024% lies in the top ten. Sequencing was carried out using thymus tissue. These receptor sequences come from a boy under three years old with a congenital heart defect but otherwise immunologically healthy. Both conserved end residues are part of each CDR3. A D gene is named only where the DNA matches it firmly.

DNA,CDR3,D,V,J
TGTGCCAGCAGCCCGGGGGGACAAGAGACCCAGTACTTC,CASSPGGQETQYF,TRBD2,TRBV11-2,TRBJ2-5
TGTGCCATCAGCGCAGGGACAGGCCCTACCTACGAGCAGTACTTC,CAISAGTGPTYEQYF,TRBD1,TRBV10-3,TRBJ2-7
TGTGCCAGCAGCCCCGGACAGGCTAGCACAGATACGCAGTATTTT,CASSPGQASTDTQYF,TRBD1,TRBV27,TRBJ2-3
TGTGCCAGTAGGATTTCACAGGACCGGGAGCTGTTTTTT,CASRISQDRELFF,-,TRBV19,TRBJ2-2
TGTGCCAGCAGTTTGTTGGGTCGGGATCAGCCCCAGCATTTT,CASSLLGRDQPQHF,-,TRBV27,TRBJ1-5
TGCGCCAGCAGCTTGTCTATGAACAGGGTAGATTGGGTCAACACTGAAGCTTTCTTT,CASSLSMNRVDWVNTEAFF,-,TRBV5-1,TRBJ1-1
TGCAGCGTTGGGGTCCAGGCAGATACGCAGTATTTT,CSVGVQADTQYF,-,TRBV29-1,TRBJ2-3
TGCGCCAGCAGTCCGGGACTCACAGAGACCCAGTACTTC,CASSPGLTETQYF,-,TRBV4-1,TRBJ2-5
TGTGCCAGCAGCTCAAAAGCTAACTATGGCTACACCTTC,CASSSKANYGYTF,-,TRBV7-2,TRBJ1-2
TGTGCCAGCCCTTCGGGGGTGGCGGTTGGGGAGACCCAGTACTTC,CASPSGVAVGETQYF,-,TRBV5-8,TRBJ2-5
TGTGCCAGCAGCCCGCACGGTAACTATGGCTACACCTTC,CASSPHGNYGYTF,-,TRBV7-9,TRBJ1-2